What follows are 9 T cell receptor beta chains derived from one specimen sequenced in a study of CD8 T cells in ankylosing spondylitis. General study results and limits: Typical of ankylosing spondylitis blood, it appeared, was a TCR beta motif of eight highly homologous variants.

TCRdb processed the 5' RACE reads anew with MiXCR; each CDR3 protein has one entry. The sample has about 800,000 distinct CDR3 sequences; approximately 10% are singletons. Their target antigens are unknown. The sequenced sample was blood, either unsorted or a sorted T cell fraction (not recorded which). The source is a male donor with ankylosing spondylitis.

This clonotype was counted between two and nine times. This chain links TRBV5-1 with TRBJ1-6, with D perhaps TRBD1 (5 bases). Germline V CDR1 and CDR2: SGHRS, YFSETQ. Trimming took 4 bases from V and 9 from J, leaving 17 bases between them. This CDR3 has 15 amino acids. The CDR3 loop reads CASSAGTAGGSPLHF. The CDR3, as DNA: TGCGCCAGCAGCGCGGGAACAGCCGGGGGTTCACCCCTCCACTTT.

Ten or more counts support this clonotype. The chain combines TRBV7-2 with TRBJ2-7, with 9 bases that match TRBD1. The CDR3 contains 14 residues. The V segment lost 5 bases and the J segment 5 bases; nucleotides outside the gene matches: 7. Germline-derived CDR1 and CDR2 are SGHTA and FQGNSA. CDR3 coding DNA: TGTGCCAGCAGCCGACAGGGGGACAAGAACGAGCAGTACTTC. Translation gives CASSRQGDKNEQYF.

This clonotype came up a few times. The rearrangement links TRBV7-2 to TRBJ2-7; 9 nucleotides match TRBD2. The CDR3 sequence is 15 residues long. The germline gives CDR1 SGHTA, CDR2 FQGNSA. V trimming: 5 bases; J trimming: 3 bases; junction bases outside the gene matches: 8. The CDR3, as DNA: TGTGCCAGCAGCCTTCGGGTAGCGGGAGACTACGAGCAGTACTTC. This translates into CASSLRVAGDYEQYF.

This clonotype has only a few counts. This chain connects TRBV28 to TRBJ2-7, with a weak D call TRBD2 (6 bases). V lost 3 bases, J lost 3 bases, and 15 bases lay in between. The CDR3 consists of 15 residues. Germline CDR1 reads MDHEN; CDR2 reads SYDVKM. CDR3 residues: CASSFRESGVYEQYF. The CDR3, as DNA: TGTGCCAGCAGTTTTAGGGAGTCGGGGGTCTACGAGCAGTACTTC.

This clonotype came up many times. This chain uses TRBV29-1 with TRBJ2-7, with 8 nucleotides matching TRBD1. The CDR3 runs to 14 residues. Germline assignment: CDR1 SQVTM and CDR2 ANQGSEA. The J segment lost 6 bases and the V segment lost 2 bases, leaving 9 bases of the junction unmatched. CDR3 residues: CSVEPTGDFGEQYF. The CDR3 bases are TGCAGCGTTGAACCGACAGGGGATTTCGGCGAGCAGTACTTC.

There are many counts of this clonotype. At one end, the junction sequence differs from germline, possibly due to a read error. The rearrangement joins TRBV6-1 to TRBJ2-1, with D perhaps matching TRBD1 or TRBD2 (5 bases each). Germline V gene sequence: CDR1 MNHNS, CDR2 SASEGT. This CDR3 contains 17 residues. This CDR3 is CAISEAGTQRSYNEQFF. CDR3 bases: TGTGCCATCAGTGAAGCCGGGACCCAGAGGTCCTACAATGAGCAGTTCTTC.

J is TRBJ1-2 and V is TRBV2; 10 bases agree with TRBD1. The germline gives CDR1 SNHLY, CDR2 FYNNEI. This CDR3 spans 15 amino acids. Trimming cost V 5 bases and J 5 bases; bases outside gene matches: 8. For the CDR3, the DNA is TGTGCCAGCAGTAGAACCGGGACAGGGGAATATGGCTACACCTTC. It specifies CASSRTGTGEYGYTF.

This clonotype was seen only a few times. This chain joins TRBV4-1 and TRBJ1-1; D is perhaps TRBD1 (5 bases). Trimming shortened V by 1 base and J by 11 bases, and 11 bases separated the two germline ends. There are 12 residues in the CDR3. Per the germline V gene, CDR1 is MGHRA and CDR2 is YSYEKL. The CDR3 region is CASSQVQGNAFF. The CDR3 bases are TGCGCCAGCAGCCAAGTCCAGGGTAACGCTTTCTTT.

This clonotype was counted a few times. V and J are TRBV2 and TRBJ2-1; perhaps TRBD1 as D (5 bases). The CDR3 spans 11 residues. The germline V gene encodes CDR1 SNHLY and CDR2 FYNNEI. V was shortened by 6 bases and J by 11 bases, with 11 bases between the two germline ends. The DNA for the CDR3 is TGTGCCAGCAGACCCAAGGGGAAGCAGTTCTTC. Amino acid sequence: CASRPKGKQFF.